Shown below are 17 T cell receptor beta chains from a single sample sequenced in a study of cytomegalovirus exposure and HLA in healthy donors. Both 60 Vbeta primers and 13 Jbeta primers went into the PCR. Here immunoSEQ multiplex PCR was the method, and the copy in TCRdb shows in-frame clones only, minus some. The sample gives about 130,000 clones, approximately 80% of which show up once; approximately 4.2% is in the top ten. Material for sequencing was PBMCs. Every receptor here comes from a male donor in good health and CMV-seropositive.

The chain links TRBV21-1 to TRBJ2-3; TRBD1, as called in the table, went unchecked against the DNA. TRBV21-1 is listed as a pseudogene. The CDR3 covers 16 residues. This chain's CDR3 is CASTRDRVRRTDTQYF. The DNA for the CDR3 is TGTGCCAGCACCCGGGACAGGGTGAGAAGAACAGATACGCAGTATTTT.

This clone has just a few counts. The rearrangement joins TRBV5-6 to TRBJ1-5; tentative D call: TRBD1 (6 bases). CDR1 SGHDT and CDR2 YYEEEE come from the germline V gene. Deletions cut 4 bases from V and 0 bases from J, with 14 bases between. The CDR3 is made up of 16 amino acids. DNA of the CDR3: TGTGCCAGCAGCCACGGACAGCTTCATAGCAATCAGCCCCAGCATTTT. Protein: CASSHGQLHSNQPQHF. Combining the CDR3 with reference TRBV5-6 and TRBJ1-5 gives the whole variable domain DAGVTQSPTHLIKTRGQQVTLRCSPKSGHDTVSWYQQALGQGPQFIFQYYEEEERQRGNFPDRFSGHQFPNYSSELNVNALLLGDSALYLCASSHGQLHSNQPQHFGDGTRLSIL.

The chain employs TRBV30 and TRBJ2-3; TRBD1 matches 9 bases. Germline CDR1 GTSNPN, CDR2 SVGIG (reference sequence). J was trimmed by 4 bases and V by 7 bases; bases with no gene match: 9. CDR3 size: 14 residues. The CDR3 DNA reads TGTGCCTTGGGTAGGGACAGGGTGGCAGATACGCAGTATTTT. Encoded protein: CALGRDRVADTQYF.

V usage is TRBV6-5 and J usage is TRBJ2-6; D gene unclear. CDR1 MNHEY and CDR2 SVGAGI come from the germline V gene. The CDR3 length is 15 residues. V shed 0 bases and J shed 4 bases, with 7 bases lying between them. The CDR3 spells CASSYSFSGANVLTF. CDR3 DNA sequence: TGTGCCAGCAGTTACTCGTTCTCCGGGGCCAACGTCCTGACTTTC.

The chain combines TRBV18 with TRBJ1-4, with 8 bases that match TRBD1. Germline V CDR1 and CDR2: KGHSH, LQKENI. The V segment lost 4 bases and the J segment 10 bases; nucleotides outside the gene matches: 8. There are 14 residues in the CDR3. The CDR3 DNA sequence: TGTGCCAGCTCACTTGACAGGGGCGGCGGAAAACTGTTTTTT. Translation gives CASSLDRGGGKLFF.

The chain couples TRBV11-1 to TRBJ2-1; possible D gene TRBD1, 6 bases. This CDR3 contains 14 residues. Trimming removed 6 bases at V and 3 bases at J, with 12 bases between. Germline lookup yields CDR1 SGHAT and CDR2 FQDESV (reference sequence). The CDR3 DNA sequence: TGTGCCAGCAGTCCAGACAGGTACTACAATGAGCAGTTCTTC. Encoded protein: CASSPDRYYNEQFF.

The chain has TRBV7-3 and TRBJ2-1, with TRBD1 matching over 9 bases. The length of the CDR3 is 14 residues. V lost 4 bases to trimming and J lost 9 bases; unmatched junction nucleotides: 7. Germline loops: CDR1 SGHTA, CDR2 FQGTGA. The CDR3 spells CASSSGTGRGEQFF. The CDR3 DNA reads as TGTGCCAGCAGCTCCGGGACAGGGAGGGGTGAGCAGTTCTTC.

The chain is built from TRBV9 and TRBJ2-1, with 10 bases lining up with TRBD2. Germline V CDR1 and CDR2: SGDLS, YYNGEE. The CDR3 is made up of 16 amino acids. V was clipped by 0 bases and J by 0 bases; unmatched bases: 0. In DNA form, the CDR3 reads TGTGCCAGCAGCGTAGGACTAGCGGGCTCCTACAATGAGCAGTTCTTC. Translating it yields CASSVGLAGSYNEQFF.

The CDR3 nucleotides are TGTGCCAGCAGCGCTCCCTCCAGGGTGGAGACCCAGTACTTC. Translating it yields CASSAPSRVETQYF. The V gene is TRBV7-2, the J gene TRBJ2-5; D possibly corresponds to TRBD1 (5 bases). V shed 5 bases and J shed 5 bases, with 15 bases lying between them. The CDR3 length is 14 residues. Germline V CDR1 and CDR2: SGHTA, FQGNSA.

The V and J genes are TRBV7-2 and TRBJ2-3, with TRBD2 matching 7 bases. The ends lost 8 bases at V and 2 bases at J; junction bases unmatched: 4. The germline V gene encodes CDR1 SGHTA and CDR2 FQGNSA. This CDR3 region has 13 residues. CDR3 sequence: CASGGGSTDTQYF. In nucleotides, the CDR3 is TGTGCCAGCGGGGGGGGTTCCACAGATACGCAGTATTTT.

This clone was seen a single time. The rearrangement links TRBV5-1 to TRBJ2-5; TRBD1 is a possible D gene (6 bases). This CDR3 spans 14 amino acids. Germline V gene data show CDR1 as SGHRS and CDR2 as YFSETQ. Trimming removed 3 bases from V and 5 bases from J, with 14 bases in between. In nucleotides, the CDR3 is TGCGCCAGCAGCTGGGGGCGATCCGAGGAGACCCAGTACTTC. Amino acid sequence: CASSWGRSEETQYF.

The V and J genes are TRBV10-3 and TRBJ2-3; 8 bases map to TRBD2. The junction had 8 bases not matched to a gene; V was cut back by 8 bases and J by 4 bases. CDR3 length: 14 residues. Per the germline V gene, CDR1 is ENHRY and CDR2 is SYGVKD. CDR3 region: CAIFHAGGPDTQYF. CDR3 nucleotide sequence: TGTGCCATCTTTCACGCGGGGGGCCCAGATACGCAGTATTTT.

The V and J genes are TRBV6-5 and TRBJ2-5, with 9 positions matching TRBD1. The germline CDR1 and CDR2 sequences are MNHEY and SVGAGI. Trimming at V came to 6 bases and at J to 4 bases, leaving 6 bases not matched to a gene. The CDR3 extends over 14 amino acids. The CDR3 loop is CASRPPDRGETQYF. The CDR3, as DNA: TGTGCCAGCAGACCACCGGACAGGGGAGAGACCCAGTACTTC.

The chain couples TRBV9 to TRBJ2-3; TRBD2 aligns across 9 bases. J lost 4 bases, V lost 2 bases, and 5 bases had no gene match. Per the germline V gene, CDR1 is SGDLS and CDR2 is YYNGEE. The CDR3 consists of 15 residues. The CDR3 protein is CASSVREGRADTQYF. CDR3 DNA: TGTGCCAGCAGCGTGCGGGAGGGCCGGGCAGATACGCAGTATTTT.

The chain links TRBV2 to TRBJ2-7, with D tentatively TRBD1 (6 bases). V was pared by 6 bases and J by 10 bases, with 19 bases between. This CDR3 is 13 amino acids long. From germline, CDR1 is SNHLY and CDR2 FYNNEI. This chain's CDR3 is CASRGALQQGQYF. The DNA of the CDR3 is TGTGCCAGCAGGGGGGCGTTACAACAGGGACAGTACTTC.

The V gene is TRBV28, the J gene TRBJ1-3; 7 nucleotides line up with TRBD1. V was clipped by 2 bases and J by 4 bases; unmatched bases: 5. Germline V gene sequence: CDR1 MDHEN, CDR2 SYDVKM. The CDR3 has 15 residues. The CDR3 nucleotides read TGTGCCAGCAGTTTACCCACAGGGGCAGGAAACACCATATATTTT. The encoded protein is CASSLPTGAGNTIYF.

This chain uses TRBV28 with TRBJ1-5; 8 bases fit TRBD1. The CDR3 is 15 residues long. V gave up 4 bases and J gave up 11 bases; unmatched junction bases: 13. Looked up from germline, CDR1 is MDHEN and CDR2 is SYDVKM. The CDR3 nucleotides read TGTGCCAGCAGTTCCCGGGACAGGACGACCGGGGCCCAGCATTTT. Protein product: CASSSRDRTTGAQHF.